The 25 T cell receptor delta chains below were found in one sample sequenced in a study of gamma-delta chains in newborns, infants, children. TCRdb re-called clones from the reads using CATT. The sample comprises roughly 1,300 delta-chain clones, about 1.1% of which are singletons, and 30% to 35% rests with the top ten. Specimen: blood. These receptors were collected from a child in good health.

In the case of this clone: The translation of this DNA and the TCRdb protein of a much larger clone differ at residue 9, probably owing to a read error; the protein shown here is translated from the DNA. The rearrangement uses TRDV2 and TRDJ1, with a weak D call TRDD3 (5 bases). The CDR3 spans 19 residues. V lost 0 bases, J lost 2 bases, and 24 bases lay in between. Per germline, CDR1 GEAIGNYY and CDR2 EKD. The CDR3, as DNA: TGTGCCTGTGACACCCTGATGGGGAATACGCGGAGTAAGACCGATAAACTCATCTTT. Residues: CACDTLMGNTRSKTDKLIF.

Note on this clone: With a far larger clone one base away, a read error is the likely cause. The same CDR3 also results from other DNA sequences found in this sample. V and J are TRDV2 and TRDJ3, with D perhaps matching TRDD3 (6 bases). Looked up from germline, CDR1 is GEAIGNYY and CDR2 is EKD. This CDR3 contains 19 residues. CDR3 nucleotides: TGTGCATGTGTCACCGCTGGGGCTGTGAGCTCCTGGGACACCCGACAGATGTTTTTC. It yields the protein CACVTAGAVSSWDTRQMFF.

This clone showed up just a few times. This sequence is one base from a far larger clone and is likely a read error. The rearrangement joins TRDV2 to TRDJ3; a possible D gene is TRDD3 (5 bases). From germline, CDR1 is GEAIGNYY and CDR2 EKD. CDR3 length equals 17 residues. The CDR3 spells CACDLSTHSWDARQMFF. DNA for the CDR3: TGTGCCTGTGACCTCAGTACTCACTCCTGGGACGCCCGACAGATGTTTTTC.

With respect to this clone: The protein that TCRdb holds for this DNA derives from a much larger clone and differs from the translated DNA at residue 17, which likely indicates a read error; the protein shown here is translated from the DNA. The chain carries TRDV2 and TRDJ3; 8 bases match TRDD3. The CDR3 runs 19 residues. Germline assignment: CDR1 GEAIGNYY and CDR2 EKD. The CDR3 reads CACDTAGGLSSWDTRQVFF. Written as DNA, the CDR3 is TGTGCCTGTGACACCGCTGGGGGACTCAGCTCCTGGGACACCCGACAGGTGTTTTTC.

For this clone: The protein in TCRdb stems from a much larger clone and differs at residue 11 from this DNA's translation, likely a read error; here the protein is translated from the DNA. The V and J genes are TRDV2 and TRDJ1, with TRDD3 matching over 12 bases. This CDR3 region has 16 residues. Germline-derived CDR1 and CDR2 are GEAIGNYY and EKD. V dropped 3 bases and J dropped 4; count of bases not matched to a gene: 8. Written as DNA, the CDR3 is TGTGCCTGTGACCTCCTGGGGGATACGCTTGGCGATAAACTCATCTTT. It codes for CACDLLGDTLGDKLIF.

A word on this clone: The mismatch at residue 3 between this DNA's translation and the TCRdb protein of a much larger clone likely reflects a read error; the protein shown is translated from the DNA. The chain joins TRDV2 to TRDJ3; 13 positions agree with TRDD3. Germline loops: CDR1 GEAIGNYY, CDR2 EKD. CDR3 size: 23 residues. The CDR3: CARDLPSTGGYAPSSWDTRQMFF. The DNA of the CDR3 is TGTGCCCGTGACCTACCAAGTACTGGGGGATACGCGCCAAGCTCCTGGGACACCCGACAGATGTTTTTC.

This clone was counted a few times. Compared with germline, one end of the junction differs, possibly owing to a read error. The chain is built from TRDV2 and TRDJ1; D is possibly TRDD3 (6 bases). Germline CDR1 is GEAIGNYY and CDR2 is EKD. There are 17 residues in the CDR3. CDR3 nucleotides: TGTGCCTGCGACACCCTTGGGGGCCCAAAGTACGCCGATAAACTCATCTTT. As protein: CACDTLGGPKYADKLIF.

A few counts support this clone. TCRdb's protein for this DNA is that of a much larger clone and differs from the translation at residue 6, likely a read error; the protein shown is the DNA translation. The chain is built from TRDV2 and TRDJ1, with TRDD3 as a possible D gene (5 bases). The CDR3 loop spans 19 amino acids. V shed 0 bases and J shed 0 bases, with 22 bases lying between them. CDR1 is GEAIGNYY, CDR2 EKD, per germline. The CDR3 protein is CACDTMDRSLTSHTDKLIF. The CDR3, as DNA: TGTGCCTGTGACACCATGGATAGGAGCCTTACCTCACACACCGATAAACTCATCTTT.

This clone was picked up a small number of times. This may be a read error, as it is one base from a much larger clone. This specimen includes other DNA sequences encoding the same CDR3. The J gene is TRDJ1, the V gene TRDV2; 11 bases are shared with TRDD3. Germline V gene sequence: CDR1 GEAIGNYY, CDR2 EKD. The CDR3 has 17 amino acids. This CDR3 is CACDTLLGDKVPDKLIF. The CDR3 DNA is TGTGCCTGCGACACTTTACTGGGGGATAAAGTCCCCGATAAACTCATCTTT.

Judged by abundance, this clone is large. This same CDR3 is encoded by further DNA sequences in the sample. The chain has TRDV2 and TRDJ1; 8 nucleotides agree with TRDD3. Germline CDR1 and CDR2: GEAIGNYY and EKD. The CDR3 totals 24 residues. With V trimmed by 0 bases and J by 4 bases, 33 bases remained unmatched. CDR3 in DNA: TGTGCCTGTGACACCGTACCTTCATCTCACGGAGAGCTAAGTACTGGGGGGCTCTACGATAAACTCATCTTT. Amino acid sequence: CACDTVPSSHGELSTGGLYDKLIF.

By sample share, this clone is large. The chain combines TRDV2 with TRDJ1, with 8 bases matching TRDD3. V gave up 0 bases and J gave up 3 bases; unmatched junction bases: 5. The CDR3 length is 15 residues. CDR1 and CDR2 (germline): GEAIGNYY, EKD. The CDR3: CACDTAGIPADKLIF. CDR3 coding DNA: TGTGCCTGTGACACCGCGGGGATACCGGCCGATAAACTCATCTTT.

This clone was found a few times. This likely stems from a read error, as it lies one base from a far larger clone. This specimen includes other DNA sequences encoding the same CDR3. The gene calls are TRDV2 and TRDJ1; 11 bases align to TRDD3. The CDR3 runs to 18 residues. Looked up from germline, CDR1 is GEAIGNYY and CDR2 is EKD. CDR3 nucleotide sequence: TGTGCCTGTGACACGTTGGGGGATACGTCCCGGGACACCGATAAGCTCATCTTT. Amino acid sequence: CACDTLGDTSRDTDKLIF.

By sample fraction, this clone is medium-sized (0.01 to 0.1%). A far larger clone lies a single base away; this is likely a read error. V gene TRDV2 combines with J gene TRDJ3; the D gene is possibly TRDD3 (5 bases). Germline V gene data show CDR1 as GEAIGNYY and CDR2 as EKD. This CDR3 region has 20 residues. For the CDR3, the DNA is TGTGCCTGTGACACCTTGAAGCGGATTCCAAGCTCCTGGGACGCCCGACAGATGTTTTTC. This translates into CACDTLKRIPSSWDARQMFF.

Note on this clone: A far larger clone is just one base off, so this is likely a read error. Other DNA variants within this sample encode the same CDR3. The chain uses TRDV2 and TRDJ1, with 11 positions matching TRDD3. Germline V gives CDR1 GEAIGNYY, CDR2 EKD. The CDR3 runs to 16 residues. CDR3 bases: TGTGCCTGTGACACCTTGGGGGATACGGAGTCCGATAAGCTCATCTTT. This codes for CACDTLGDTESDKLIF.

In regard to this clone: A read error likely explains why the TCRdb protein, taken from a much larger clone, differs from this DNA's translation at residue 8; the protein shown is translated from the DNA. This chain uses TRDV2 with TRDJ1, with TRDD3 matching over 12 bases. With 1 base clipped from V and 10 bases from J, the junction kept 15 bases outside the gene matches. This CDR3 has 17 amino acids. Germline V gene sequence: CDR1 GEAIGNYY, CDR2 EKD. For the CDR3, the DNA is TGTGCCTGTGACACGCTTCTTTCTACTGGGGGATACCCGGGACTCATCTTT. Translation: CACDTLLSTGGYPGLIF.

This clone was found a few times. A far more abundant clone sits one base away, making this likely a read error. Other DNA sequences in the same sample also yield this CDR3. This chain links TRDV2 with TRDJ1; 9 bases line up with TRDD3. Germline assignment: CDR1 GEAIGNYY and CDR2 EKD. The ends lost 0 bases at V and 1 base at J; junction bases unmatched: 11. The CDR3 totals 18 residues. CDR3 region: CACDTGLGDTPSTDKLIF. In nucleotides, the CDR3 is TGTGCCTGTGACACCGGGCTAGGGGATACGCCGAGCACCGATAAACTCATCTTT.

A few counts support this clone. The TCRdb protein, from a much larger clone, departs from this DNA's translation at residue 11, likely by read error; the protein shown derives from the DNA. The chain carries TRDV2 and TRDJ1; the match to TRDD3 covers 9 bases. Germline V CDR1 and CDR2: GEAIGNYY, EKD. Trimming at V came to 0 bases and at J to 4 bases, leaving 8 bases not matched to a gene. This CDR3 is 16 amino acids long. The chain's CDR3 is CACDTLLGDSRDKLIF. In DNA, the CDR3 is TGTGCCTGTGACACCTTACTGGGGGACTCCCGCGATAAACTCATCTTT.

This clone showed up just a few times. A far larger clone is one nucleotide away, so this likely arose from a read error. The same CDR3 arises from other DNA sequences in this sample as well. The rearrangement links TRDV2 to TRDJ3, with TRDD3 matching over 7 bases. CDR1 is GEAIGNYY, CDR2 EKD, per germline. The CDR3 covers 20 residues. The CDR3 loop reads CACDTGWGTHSSWDTRQMFF. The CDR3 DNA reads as TGTGCCTGTGACACCGGTTGGGGGACGCATAGCTCCTGGGACACCCGGCAGATGTTTTTC.

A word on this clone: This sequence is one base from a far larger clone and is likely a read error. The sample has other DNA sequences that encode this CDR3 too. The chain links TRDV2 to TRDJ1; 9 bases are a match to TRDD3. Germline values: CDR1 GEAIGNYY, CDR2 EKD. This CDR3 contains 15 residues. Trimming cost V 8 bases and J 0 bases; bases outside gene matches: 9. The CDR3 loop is CALWRLGDYTDKLIF. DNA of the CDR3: TGTGCCTTATGGCGTCTGGGGGATTACACCGATAAACTCATCTTT.

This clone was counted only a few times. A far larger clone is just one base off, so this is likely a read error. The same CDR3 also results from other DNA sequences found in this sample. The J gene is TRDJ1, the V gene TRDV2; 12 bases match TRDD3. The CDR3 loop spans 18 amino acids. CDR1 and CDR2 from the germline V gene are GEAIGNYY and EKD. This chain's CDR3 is CACDTGLGDTPSTDKLIF. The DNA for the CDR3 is TGTGCCTGCGACACCGGGCTGGGGGATACGCCGAGCACCGATAAACTCATCTTT.

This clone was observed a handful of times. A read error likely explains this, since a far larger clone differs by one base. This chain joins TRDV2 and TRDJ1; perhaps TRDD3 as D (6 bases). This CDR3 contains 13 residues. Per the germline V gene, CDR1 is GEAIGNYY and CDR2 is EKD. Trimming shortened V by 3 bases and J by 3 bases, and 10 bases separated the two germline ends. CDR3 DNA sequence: TGTGCCTGTGACTTGTGGGGGGCCGATAAACTCATCTTT. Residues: CACDLWGADKLIF.

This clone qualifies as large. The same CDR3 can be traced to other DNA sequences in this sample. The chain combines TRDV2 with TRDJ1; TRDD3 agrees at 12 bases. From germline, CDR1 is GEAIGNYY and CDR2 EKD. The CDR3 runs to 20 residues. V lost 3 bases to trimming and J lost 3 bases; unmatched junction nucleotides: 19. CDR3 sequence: CACDPLSTGGYWSVADKLIF. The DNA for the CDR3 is TGTGCCTGTGACCCCCTAAGTACTGGGGGATACTGGTCCGTAGCCGATAAACTCATCTTT.

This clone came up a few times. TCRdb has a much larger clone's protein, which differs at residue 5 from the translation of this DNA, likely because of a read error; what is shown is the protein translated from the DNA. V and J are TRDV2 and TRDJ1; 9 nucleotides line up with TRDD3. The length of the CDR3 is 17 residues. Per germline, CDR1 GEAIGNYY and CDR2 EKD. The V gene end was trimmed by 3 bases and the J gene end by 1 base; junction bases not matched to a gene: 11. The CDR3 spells CACDALQLGDFTDKLIF. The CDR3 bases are TGTGCCTGTGACGCCCTCCAGCTGGGGGATTTCACCGATAAACTCATCTTT.

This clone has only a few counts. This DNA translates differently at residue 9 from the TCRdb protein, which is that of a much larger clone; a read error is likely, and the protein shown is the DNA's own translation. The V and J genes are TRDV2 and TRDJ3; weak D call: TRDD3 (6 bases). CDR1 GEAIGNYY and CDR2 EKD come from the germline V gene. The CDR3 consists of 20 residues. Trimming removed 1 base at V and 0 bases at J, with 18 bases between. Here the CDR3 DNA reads TGTGCCTGTGACACTATGGCTGGGAGATACGGCTCCTGGGACACCCGACAGATGTTTTTC. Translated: CACDTMAGRYGSWDTRQMFF.

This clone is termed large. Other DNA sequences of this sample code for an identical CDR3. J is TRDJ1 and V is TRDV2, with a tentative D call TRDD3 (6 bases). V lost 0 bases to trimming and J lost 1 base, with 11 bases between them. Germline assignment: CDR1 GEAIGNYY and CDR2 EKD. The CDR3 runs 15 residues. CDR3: CACDTVGGTTDKLIF. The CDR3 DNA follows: TGTGCCTGTGACACCGTAGGGGGAACCACCGATAAACTCATCTTT.